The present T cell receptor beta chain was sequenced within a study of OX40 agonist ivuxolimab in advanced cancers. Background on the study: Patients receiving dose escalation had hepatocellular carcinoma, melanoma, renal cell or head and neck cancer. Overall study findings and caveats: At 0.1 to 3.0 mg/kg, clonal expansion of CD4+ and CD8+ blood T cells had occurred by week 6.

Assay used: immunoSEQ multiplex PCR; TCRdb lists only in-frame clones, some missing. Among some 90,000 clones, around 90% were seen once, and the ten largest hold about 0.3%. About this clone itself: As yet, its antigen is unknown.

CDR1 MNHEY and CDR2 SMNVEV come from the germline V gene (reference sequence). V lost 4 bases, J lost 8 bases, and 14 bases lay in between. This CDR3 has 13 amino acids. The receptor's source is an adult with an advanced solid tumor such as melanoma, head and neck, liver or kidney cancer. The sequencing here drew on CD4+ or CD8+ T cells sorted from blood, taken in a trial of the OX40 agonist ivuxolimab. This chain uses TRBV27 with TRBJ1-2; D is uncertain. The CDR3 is CASSSTNQRGYTF. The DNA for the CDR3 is TGTGCCAGCAGTTCAACCAACCAGAGAGGCTACACCTTC.